Listed here are 27 T cell receptor beta chains from one sample, sequenced in a study of T cells in localized non-small cell lung cancer. Data came from immunoSEQ multiplex PCR; TCRdb stores just in-frame clones and leaves some out. The repertoire holds more than 8,000 clones, with 89% as singletons. Sequences were derived from peripheral blood, sampled before any cancer treatment. Receptors originate from a female donor older than 55 with stage II squamous cell lung carcinoma.

The rearrangement uses TRBV4-1 and TRBJ1-5, with 7 bases identical to TRBD1. This CDR3 is built from 17 residues. V shed 1 base, J shed 6 bases, and the junction held 12 bases outside the gene matches. Germline V lookup: CDR1 MGHRA, CDR2 YSYEKL. The CDR3: CASSQVQGREGAQPQHF. The CDR3, as DNA: TGCGCCAGCAGCCAAGTTCAGGGGAGGGAGGGGGCTCAGCCCCAGCATTTT.

This chain uses TRBV6-1 with TRBJ1-4; D is unclear. This CDR3 region has 12 residues. Trimming removed 2 bases at V and 8 bases at J, with 6 bases between. CDR1 and CDR2 from the germline V gene are MNHNS and SASEGT. The CDR3 DNA sequence: TGTGCCAGCAGTGAAAGGCAAGAAAAACTGTTTTTT. Protein: CASSERQEKLFF.

This clone was picked up one time. The V and J genes are TRBV7-2 and TRBJ2-1; D gene unclear. Trimming pared 6 bases from V and 6 bases from J, leaving 15 bases between. The CDR3 is made up of 14 amino acids. Germline V CDR1 and CDR2: SGHTA, FQGNSA. This CDR3 is CASRLPALFNEQFF. The CDR3, as DNA: TGTGCCAGCAGACTACCGGCTCTTTTCAATGAGCAGTTCTTC.

This rearrangement joins TRBV9 to TRBJ2-3; no clear D. Per the germline V gene, CDR1 is SGDLS and CDR2 is YYNGEE. Trimming left V 2 bases short and J 2 bases short, with 12 bases between. There are 15 residues in the CDR3. This CDR3 reads CASSVVGLDTDTQYF. The DNA for the CDR3 is TGTGCCAGCAGCGTGGTGGGCCTAGACACAGATACGCAGTATTTT.

The chain couples TRBV4-1 to TRBJ2-3; 9 bases fit TRBD2. CDR1 MGHRA and CDR2 YSYEKL come from the germline V gene. The junction had 13 bases not matched to a gene; V was cut back by 0 bases and J by 6 bases. The CDR3 runs 18 residues. The CDR3 region has the DNA TGCGCCAGCAGCCAAGATCTATCAAGCGGGGGGCTCCCCGATACGCAGTATTTT. This encodes CASSQDLSSGGLPDTQYF.

The chain couples TRBV10-1 to TRBJ2-3; 7 positions agree with TRBD2. After removal of 8 bases from V and 1 base from J, the junction contained 9 bases not matched to a gene. CDR1 and CDR2 (germline): WNHNN, SYGVQD (reference sequence). The CDR3 contains 15 residues. CDR3 DNA sequence: TGCGCCAGCCAACCGCTAGCGGCCCGCACAGATACGCAGTATTTT. Amino acid sequence: CASQPLAARTDTQYF.

The genes are TRBV25-1 and TRBJ1-1, with a possible D match to TRBD1 (5 bases). The length of the CDR3 is 14 residues. In germline, CDR1 is MGHDK, CDR2 SYGVNS. V was clipped by 5 bases and J by 5 bases, with 15 bases between them. The CDR3 sequence: CASSLPGGKTEAFF. The CDR3 DNA reads as TGTGCCAGCAGTCTACCGGGGGGGAAGACTGAAGCTTTCTTT. Full variable domain (missing parts from reference TRBV25-1 and TRBJ1-1): EADIYQTPRYLVIGTGKKITLECSQTMGHDKMYWYQQDPGMELHLIHYSYGVNSTEKGDLSSESTVSRIRTEHFPLTLESARPSHTSQYLCASSLPGGKTEAFFGQGTRLTVV.

In DNA, the CDR3 is TGCGCCAGCAGCCAAGAGCAGGGGTGGGTAGGCGGGGAGCTGTTTTTT. As protein: CASSQEQGWVGGELFF. The chain has TRBV4-1 and TRBJ2-2; D is possibly TRBD1 (6 bases). Germline V gene sequence: CDR1 MGHRA, CDR2 YSYEKL. The CDR3 is made up of 16 amino acids. V shed 0 bases and J shed 7 bases, with 15 bases lying between them.

The rearrangement joins TRBV28 to TRBJ2-7, with 9 bases fitting TRBD1. After removal of 4 bases from V and 2 bases from J, the junction contained 0 bases not matched to a gene. This CDR3 region has 13 residues. The V gene's germline CDR1 is MDHEN and CDR2 SYDVKM. The CDR3: CASSWTGAYEQYV. As DNA, the CDR3 is TGTGCCAGCAGTTGGACAGGGGCCTACGAGCAGTACGTC.

The rearrangement uses TRBV27 and TRBJ1-5, with 7 bases identical to TRBD1. The trim removed 1 base at V and 7 bases at J, leaving 7 bases unmatched. The CDR3 runs to 15 residues. Germline V gene lookup returns CDR1 MNHEY and CDR2 SMNVEV (reference sequence). The CDR3 sequence: CASSLFRGSGQPQHF. CDR3 coding DNA: TGTGCCAGCAGTTTATTCAGGGGGTCAGGACAGCCCCAGCATTTT.

The rearrangement uses TRBV5-1 and TRBJ2-1; 11 bases align to TRBD1. J gave up 6 bases and V 3 bases, and 2 bases lay outside the gene matches. The CDR3 is made up of 14 amino acids. Germline-derived CDR1 and CDR2 are SGHRS and YFSETQ. This CDR3 reads CASSSGTGGNEQFF. The CDR3 DNA sequence: TGCGCCAGCAGCTCCGGGACAGGGGGCAATGAGCAGTTCTTC.

This clone was seen just once. As DNA, the CDR3 is TGTGCCAGCAGCTTAGATTTGCTGGGGCAAGAGACCCAGTACTTC. As protein: CASSLDLLGQETQYF. V and J are TRBV7-7 and TRBJ2-5, with unresolved D. The V gene lost 1 base and the J gene lost 2 bases, with 11 bases spanning the gap. Germline V gene lookup returns CDR1 SSHAT and CDR2 FNYEAQ (reference sequence). CDR3 length: 15 amino acids.

The chain links TRBV30 to TRBJ2-1; D is unresolved. CDR3 length equals 14 residues. Germline V gives CDR1 GTSNPN, CDR2 SVGIG (reference sequence). V was trimmed by 5 bases and J by 1 base, leaving 12 bases between them. This chain's CDR3 is CAWARSGSYNEQFF. CDR3 coding DNA: TGTGCCTGGGCGAGATCCGGATCCTACAATGAGCAGTTCTTC.

The rearrangement links TRBV5-1 to TRBJ2-1; 15 bases are a match to TRBD2. Germline V gene data show CDR1 as SGHRS and CDR2 as YFSETQ. The CDR3 runs 18 residues. After removal of 4 bases from V and 1 base from J, the junction contained 6 bases not matched to a gene. This CDR3 is CASSPGLAGGTSYNEQFF. CDR3 bases: TGCGCCAGCAGCCCCGGACTAGCGGGGGGGACTTCCTACAATGAGCAGTTCTTC.

This clone showed up just once. The gene calls are TRBV19 and TRBJ1-2; possibly TRBD1 for D (5 bases). The CDR3 is made up of 17 amino acids. V shed 7 bases and J shed 4 bases, with 25 bases lying between them. Germline CDR1 reads LNHDA; CDR2 reads SQIVND (reference sequence). The CDR3 sequence: CASTKSGTRGGGYGYTF. The CDR3 DNA sequence: TGTGCCAGTACCAAGTCCGGCACCCGGGGTGGGGGCTATGGCTACACCTTC.

CDR3 DNA: TGTGCCAGCACAAGCCTTAGGGGAAAACTGTTTTTT. This codes for CASTSLRGKLFF. The V gene is TRBV28, the J gene TRBJ1-4; D might be TRBD1 (5 bases). Trimming stripped 7 bases from V and 10 bases from J, with 13 bases between. CDR3 length equals 12 residues. Germline loops: CDR1 MDHEN, CDR2 SYDVKM.

The CDR3, as DNA: TGTGCCAGCAGCCAAGGTTTCCAGAATAATTCACCCCTCCACTTT. Its translation: CASSQGFQNNSPLHF. This rearrangement joins TRBV4-2 to TRBJ1-6; D ambiguous. The CDR3 has 15 amino acids. The V end was cut by 1 base, the J end by 5 bases, with 9 bases between. Germline V gives CDR1 LGHNA, CDR2 YNFKEQ.

The rearrangement uses TRBV27 and TRBJ1-2; TRBD1 aligns across 10 bases. CDR1 is MNHEY and CDR2 is SMNVEV in the germline V gene (reference sequence). This CDR3 region has 14 residues. With V trimmed by 4 bases and J by 7 bases, 6 bases remained unmatched. DNA of the CDR3: TGTGCCAGCAGTTCCGGACAGGGGGGCAGTGGCTACACCTTC. Its translation is CASSSGQGGSGYTF.

This chain uses TRBV18 with TRBJ2-3; no reliable D call. Germline loops: CDR1 KGHSH, CDR2 LQKENI. Trimming removed 3 bases at V and 6 bases at J, with 16 bases between. The length of the CDR3 is 15 residues. The DNA of the CDR3 is TGTGCCAGCTCACCCGAAGGGATTAGACGCGATACGCAGTATTTT. The encoded protein is CASSPEGIRRDTQYF. Filled out from reference TRBV18 and TRBJ2-3, the complete variable domain reads NAGVMQNPRHLVRRRGQEARLRCSPMKGHSHVYWYRQLPEEGLKFMVYLQKENIIDESGMPKERFSAEFPKEGPSILRIQQVVRGDSAAYFCASSPEGIRRDTQYFGPGTRLTVL.

The rearrangement uses TRBV27 and TRBJ2-7, with 7 bases fitting TRBD1. This CDR3 region has 11 residues. J lost 3 bases, V lost 9 bases, and 2 bases had no gene match. Germline V gene lookup returns CDR1 MNHEY and CDR2 SMNVEV (reference sequence). CDR3 nucleotide sequence: TGTGCCAGAAGACAGGGCTACGAGCAGTACTTC. Translating it yields CARRQGYEQYF.

This clone appeared a single time. The chain is built from TRBV19 and TRBJ2-5; perhaps TRBD1 as D (5 bases). V gave up 5 bases and J gave up 5 bases, with 12 bases separating them. The CDR3 totals 13 residues. CDR1 and CDR2 from the germline V gene are LNHDA and SQIVND (reference sequence). This CDR3 reads CASSPPGHETQYF. The CDR3 bases are TGTGCCAGTAGTCCGCCAGGGCACGAGACCCAGTACTTC.

This chain links TRBV2 with TRBJ1-3, with D tentatively TRBD1 (5 bases). CDR3 length equals 16 residues. Germline loops: CDR1 SNHLY, CDR2 FYNNEI. Trimming stripped 7 bases from V and 1 base from J, with 17 bases between. CDR3 sequence reads: CASTPTGRGSGNTIYF. CDR3 bases: TGTGCCAGCACCCCTACGGGACGCGGGTCTGGAAACACCATATATTTT.

This chain connects TRBV5-6 to TRBJ1-3; possibly TRBD1 for D (6 bases). This CDR3 has 16 residues. CDR1 SGHDT and CDR2 YYEEEE come from the germline V gene. With 3 bases removed from V and 0 bases from J, the gap between germline ends came to 13 bases. CDR3 sequence: CASSSRGLLSGNTIYF. DNA of the CDR3: TGTGCCAGCAGCTCACGGGGGCTCCTCTCTGGAAACACCATATATTTT.

V and J are TRBV5-1 and TRBJ2-3; weak D call: TRBD1 (5 bases). The V end lost 2 bases, the J end lost 0 bases, and 13 bases lay between the germline ends. CDR3 length equals 16 residues. Germline CDR1 and CDR2: SGHRS and YFSETQ. This CDR3 is CASSLAVDRSTDTQYF. The CDR3 bases are TGCGCCAGCAGCTTAGCCGTCGACAGAAGCACAGATACGCAGTATTTT. The full variable domain, with the rest looked up from reference TRBV5-1 and TRBJ2-3, is KAGVTQTPRYLIKTRGQQVTLSCSPISGHRSVSWYQQTPGQGLQFLFEYFSETQRNKGNFPGRFSGRQFSNSRSEMNVSTLELGDSALYLCASSLAVDRSTDTQYFGPGTRLTVL.

Written as DNA, the CDR3 is TGTGCCAGTAGTACACGGGACAGATTGGGTGAAGCTTTCTTT. This sequence encodes CASSTRDRLGEAFF. This chain links TRBV19 with TRBJ1-1, with 7 bases identical to TRBD1. The CDR3 totals 14 residues. V lost 4 bases and J lost 7; bases outside the gene matches: 9. Germline values: CDR1 LNHDA, CDR2 SQIVND (reference sequence).

The rearrangement links TRBV29-1 to TRBJ1-1, with D uncertain. This CDR3 has 12 residues. The germline V and J ends were trimmed by 6 bases and 4 bases, with 12 bases remaining between them. CDR1 and CDR2 (germline): SQVTM, ANQGSEA. CDR3 bases: TGCAGCGTCGCGTCCAGCTTCACTGAAGCTTTCTTT. Its protein is CSVASSFTEAFF. The full variable domain, its missing parts supplied by reference TRBV29-1 and TRBJ1-1, is SAVISQKPSRDICQRGTSLTIQCQVDSQVTMMFWYRQQPGQSLTLIATANQGSEATYESGFVIDKFPISRPNLTFSTLTVSNMSPEDSSIYLCSVASSFTEAFFGQGTRLTVV.

The genes are TRBV29-1 and TRBJ1-1, with 9 bases aligning to TRBD1. Germline trimming cut 3 bases from V and 5 bases from J; bases unmatched to any gene: 7. CDR3 length: 14 amino acids. CDR1 SQVTM and CDR2 ANQGSEA come from the germline V gene. The CDR3 region is CSVDWGQGGTEAFF. DNA of the CDR3: TGCAGCGTTGATTGGGGACAGGGAGGGACTGAAGCTTTCTTT.